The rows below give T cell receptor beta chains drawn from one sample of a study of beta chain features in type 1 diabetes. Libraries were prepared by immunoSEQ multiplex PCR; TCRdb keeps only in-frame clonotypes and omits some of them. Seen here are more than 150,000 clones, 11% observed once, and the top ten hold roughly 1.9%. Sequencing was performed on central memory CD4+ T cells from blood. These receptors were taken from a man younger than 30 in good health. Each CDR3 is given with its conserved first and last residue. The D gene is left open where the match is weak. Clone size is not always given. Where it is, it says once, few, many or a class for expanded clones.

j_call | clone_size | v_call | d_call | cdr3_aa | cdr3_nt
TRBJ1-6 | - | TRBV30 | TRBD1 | CARQQGYNSPLHF | TGTGCCCGCCAACAGGGGTATAATTCACCCCTCCACTTT
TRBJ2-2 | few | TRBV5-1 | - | CASSLRFPVTGELFF | TGCGCCAGCAGCTTAAGGTTTCCGGTCACCGGGGAGCTGTTTTTT
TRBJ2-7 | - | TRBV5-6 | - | CASSLVGEQYF | TGTGCCAGCAGCTTGGTTGGCGAGCAGTACTTC
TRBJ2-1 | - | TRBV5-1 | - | CASSTSFDEQFF | TGCGCCAGCTCAACTAGCTTCGATGAGCAGTTCTTC
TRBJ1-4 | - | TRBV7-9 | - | CASCLVAEKLFF | TGTGCCAGCTGCCTTGTGGCTGAAAAACTGTTTTTT
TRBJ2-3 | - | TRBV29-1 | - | CSATARGQYF | TGCAGCGCTACTGCTAGAGGGCAGTATTTT
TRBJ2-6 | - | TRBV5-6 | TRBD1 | CASSWGQGAGANVLTF | TGTGCCAGCAGCTGGGGACAGGGTGCTGGGGCCAACGTCCTGACTTTC
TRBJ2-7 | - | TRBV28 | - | CASSLNAEYEQYF | TGTGCCAGCAGCTTGAATGCAGAATACGAGCAGTACTTC
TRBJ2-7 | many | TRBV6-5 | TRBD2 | CASSRGAYEQYF | TGTGCCAGCAGCCGGGGGGCCTACGAGCAGTACTTC
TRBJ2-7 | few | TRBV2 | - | CASGPGYEQYF | TGTGCCAGCGGACCGGGCTACGAGCAGTACTTC
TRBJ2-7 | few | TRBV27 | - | CASSPRGSYEQYF | TGTGCCAGCAGCCCCCGGGGGTCCTACGAGCAGTACTTC
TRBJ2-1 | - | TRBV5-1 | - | CASSFPDNEQFF | TGCGCCAGCAGCTTTCCGGACAATGAGCAGTTCTTC
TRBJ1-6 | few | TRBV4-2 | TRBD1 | CASSLTGVRSPLHF | TGTGCCAGCAGCCTGACAGGGGTTCGGTCACCCCTCCACTTT
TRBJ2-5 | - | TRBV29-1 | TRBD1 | CSVDDRGRETQYF | TGCAGCGTTGACGACAGGGGGCGGGAGACCCAGTACTTC
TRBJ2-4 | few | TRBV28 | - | CASSAPDRNIQYF | TGTGCCAGCAGTGCCCCGGACAGAAACATTCAGTACTTC
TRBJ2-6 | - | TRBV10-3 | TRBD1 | CAITPGGPSGANVLTF | TGTGCCATCACACCAGGGGGCCCCTCTGGGGCCAACGTCCTGACTTTC
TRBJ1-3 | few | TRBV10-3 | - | CAIGQGSGNTIYF | TGTGCCATCGGGCAGGGCTCTGGAAACACCATATATTTT
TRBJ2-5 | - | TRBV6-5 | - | CASSYGTSRGRETQYF | TGTGCCAGCAGTTACGGGACTTCTAGGGGTCGGGAGACCCAGTACTTC
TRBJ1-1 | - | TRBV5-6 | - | CASSLPGTLTNTEAFF | TGTGCCAGCAGCTTACCCGGGACACTAACGAACACTGAAGCTTTCTTT
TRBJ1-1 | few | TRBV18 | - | CASSGIKNTEAFF | TGTGCCAGCTCAGGAATTAAGAACACTGAAGCTTTCTTT
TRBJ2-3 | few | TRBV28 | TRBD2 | CASSLSGGARDTQYF | TGTGCCAGCAGTCTTAGCGGGGGGGCCAGAGATACGCAGTATTTT
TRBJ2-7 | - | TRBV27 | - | CASSPRTFRSYEQYF | TGTGCCAGCAGTCCTCGGACATTTAGGTCCTACGAGCAGTACTTC
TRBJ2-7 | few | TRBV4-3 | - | CASSQDVGWSSYEQYF | TGCGCCAGCAGCCAAGATGTGGGTTGGAGCTCCTACGAGCAGTACTTC
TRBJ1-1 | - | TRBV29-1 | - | CSVVGGRRTEAFF | TGCAGCGTTGTCGGGGGGCGGAGGACTGAAGCTTTCTTT
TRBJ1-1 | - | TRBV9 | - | CASSVEGRKNTEAFF | TGTGCCAGCAGCGTAGAAGGACGGAAGAACACTGAAGCTTTCTTT
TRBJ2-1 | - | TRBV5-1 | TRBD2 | CASSLGREGRNEQFF | TGCGCCAGCAGCTTGGGTCGGGAGGGCCGAAATGAGCAGTTCTTC
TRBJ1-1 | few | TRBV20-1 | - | CSVFTTEAFF | TGCAGTGTTTTTACCACTGAAGCTTTCTTT
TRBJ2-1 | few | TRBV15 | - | CATRTPYGGGSNEQFF | TGTGCCACCAGGACCCCTTATGGGGGTGGGTCCAATGAGCAGTTCTTC
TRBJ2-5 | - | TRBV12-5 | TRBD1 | CASGRDRKETQYF | TGTGCTAGTGGCAGGGACAGAAAAGAGACCCAGTACTTC
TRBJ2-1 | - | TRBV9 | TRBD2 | CASAFGLARMNEQFF | TGTGCCAGCGCCTTTGGACTAGCGAGGATGAATGAGCAGTTCTTC
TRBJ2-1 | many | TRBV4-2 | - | CASSPRGGFDEQFF | TGTGCCAGCAGCCCCCGTGGGGGCTTCGATGAGCAGTTCTTC
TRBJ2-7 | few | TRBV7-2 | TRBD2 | CASSPRASGRAPYEQYF | TGTGCCAGCAGCCCGCGCGCGAGCGGGAGGGCTCCCTACGAGCAGTACTTC
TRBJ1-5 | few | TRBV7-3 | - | CASSLQGSGDQPQHF | TGTGCCAGCAGCTTACAGGGATCGGGGGATCAGCCCCAGCATTTT
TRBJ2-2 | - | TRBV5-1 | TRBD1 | CASSLEGQRSGELFF | TGCGCCAGCAGCTTGGAGGGACAGAGATCCGGGGAGCTGTTTTTT
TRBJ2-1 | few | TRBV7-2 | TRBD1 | CASSPGTGFVGQFF | TGTGCCAGCAGCCCCGGGACAGGGTTTGTTGGGCAGTTCTTC
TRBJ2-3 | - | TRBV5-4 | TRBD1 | CASSRWDRGLADTQYF | TGTGCCAGCAGCCGCTGGGACAGGGGGCTCGCAGATACGCAGTATTTT
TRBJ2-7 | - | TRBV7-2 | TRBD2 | CASRDRTSGSVPYEQYF | TGTGCCAGCAGGGATCGGACTAGCGGGAGCGTTCCCTACGAGCAGTACTTC
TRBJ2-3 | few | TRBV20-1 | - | CSAFTDTQYF | TGCAGTGCTTTCACAGATACGCAGTATTTT
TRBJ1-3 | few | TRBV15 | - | CATSWTAGNTIYF | TGTGCCACCAGCTGGACGGCTGGAAACACCATATATTTT
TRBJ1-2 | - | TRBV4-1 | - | CASSQPLWGSYGYTF | TGCGCCAGCAGCCAACCCTTGTGGGGAAGCTATGGCTACACCTTC